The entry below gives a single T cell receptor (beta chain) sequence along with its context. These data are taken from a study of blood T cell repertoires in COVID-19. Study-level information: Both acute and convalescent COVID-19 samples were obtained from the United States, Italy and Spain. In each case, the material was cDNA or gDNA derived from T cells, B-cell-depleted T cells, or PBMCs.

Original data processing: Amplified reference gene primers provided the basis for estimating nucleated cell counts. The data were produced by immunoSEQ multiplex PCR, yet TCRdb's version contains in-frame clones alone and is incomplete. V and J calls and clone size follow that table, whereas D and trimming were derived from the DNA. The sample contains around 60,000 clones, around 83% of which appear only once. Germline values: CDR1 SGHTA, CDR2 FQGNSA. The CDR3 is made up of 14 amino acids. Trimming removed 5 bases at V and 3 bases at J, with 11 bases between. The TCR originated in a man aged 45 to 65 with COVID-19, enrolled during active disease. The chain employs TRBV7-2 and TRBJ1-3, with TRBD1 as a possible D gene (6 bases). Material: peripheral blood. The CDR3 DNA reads TGTGCCAGCAGCCGGACAGTTGGTGGAAACACCATATATTTT. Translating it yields CASSRTVGGNTIYF.